What follows is one T cell receptor beta chain and its context. The target antigen is unknown. This sample stems from a study of CD8+CD57+ T cells in acquired aplastic anemia. Study-level background: Sorted CD4+ plus CD8+ cells gave DNA averaging roughly 2.9 ug.

The study profiled TCR beta VDJ and CDR3 using genomic DNA as template. Via MiXCR, TCRdb re-called the reads, giving one row per CDR3 protein. The sample records about 180,000 distinct CDR3 sequences, around 63% being singletons. Overall study results and limits: Patients and controls were not found to differ significantly in CD8+ Simpson's diversity.

Sequencing involved patients with CD8+CD57+ cell expansion previously shown by flow cytometry. There were no patients without severe acquired aplastic anemia. V lost 0 bases, J lost 1 base, and 11 bases lay in between. Germline loops: CDR1 SGHRS, CDR2 YFSETQ. The CDR3 contains 15 residues. This clonotype originated in a human donor with aplastic anemia. The J gene is TRBJ2-7, the V gene TRBV5-1, with a weak D call TRBD1 (5 bases). Sample: sorted CD4+, CD8+, or CD8+CD57+ T cells (not recorded which) from PBMCs. CDR3 region: CASSLVAGPSYEQYF. DNA of the CDR3: TGCGCCAGCAGCTTGGTGGCAGGGCCTTCCTACGAGCAGTACTTC.